What follows are 23 T cell receptor beta chains derived from one specimen sequenced in a study of T cell repertoires in cytomegalovirus infection (dated by TCRdb to between 2019 and 2020). The data were produced on an Illumina HiSeq 1500. TCRdb reprocessing: public reads trimmed at Q25 with fastp, clones called with MiXCR, in-frame beta chains kept. Rows are combined by CDR3 protein, so each entry shows the most common genes and DNA. This sample lists about 600,000 distinct CDR3 sequences; approximately 24% were detected once. The biggest ten clones account for 6.5% to 10% of the sample. Sample: CD8+ T cells from PBMCs. The receptors were sampled from a human donor in good health (CMV status not recorded). Some clones in this sample may be carry-over from other donors' samples.

V usage is TRBV12-5 and J usage is TRBJ2-5; a possible D gene is TRBD1 (5 bases). The V end was cut by 4 bases, the J end by 0 bases, with 12 bases between. The CDR3 is made up of 15 amino acids. Germline V gene data show CDR1 as LGHNT and CDR2 as FRNRAP. The CDR3 loop is CASGSEGENQETQYF. The CDR3 DNA follows: TGTGCTAGTGGTTCCGAAGGGGAAAACCAAGAGACCCAGTACTTC.

The chain employs TRBV28 and TRBJ2-6; no reliable D call. V was shortened by 4 bases and J by 0 bases, with 13 bases between the two germline ends. The CDR3 consists of 17 residues. Germline lookup yields CDR1 MDHEN and CDR2 SYDVKM. This CDR3 reads CASSSSGRISGANVLTF. The CDR3 bases are TGTGCCAGCAGTTCTTCTGGCAGGATCTCTGGGGCCAACGTCCTGACTTTC.

V usage is TRBV10-3 and J usage is TRBJ1-1; no clear D gene. CDR1 ENHRY and CDR2 SYGVKD come from the germline V gene. V was shortened by 8 bases and J by 9 bases, with 10 bases between the two germline ends. The CDR3 totals 10 residues. The CDR3 DNA sequence: TGTGCCATCGGAAGGGAGAAAGCTTTCTTT. It is translated as CAIGREKAFF.

In this sample, this clonotype turned up a few times. V usage is TRBV6-2 or TRBV6-3 and J usage is TRBJ2-1; D gene uncertain. CDR1 and CDR2 from the germline V gene are MNHEY and SVGEGT. Trimming took 6 bases from V and 9 from J, leaving 18 bases between them. This CDR3 spans 14 amino acids. This CDR3 reads CASRQAPESSEQFF. The CDR3 nucleotides are TGTGCCAGCAGACAAGCCCCGGAGAGTAGTGAGCAGTTCTTC.

This clonotype was seen only a few times. The rearrangement joins TRBV2 to TRBJ2-2; 8 positions match TRBD1. The CDR3 consists of 14 residues. Germline CDR1 reads SNHLY; CDR2 reads FYNNEI. V gave up 7 bases and J gave up 5 bases; unmatched junction bases: 6. This CDR3 reads CASIAGGSTGELFF. Here the CDR3 DNA reads TGTGCCAGCATTGCAGGGGGCTCAACCGGGGAGCTGTTTTTT. The complete variable domain, with remaining parts taken from reference TRBV2 and TRBJ2-2, reads EPEVTQTPSHQVTQMGQEVILRCVPISNHLYFYWYRQILGQKVEFLVSFYNNEISEKSEIFDDQFSVERPDGSNFTLKIRSTKLEDSAMYFCASIAGGSTGELFFGEGSRLTVL.

This chain joins TRBV28 and TRBJ2-5; D might be TRBD1 (6 bases). CDR1 is MDHEN and CDR2 is SYDVKM in the germline V gene. The V gene lost 2 bases and the J gene lost 4 bases, with 29 bases spanning the gap. The CDR3 covers 20 residues. The CDR3 region is CASSLIGTMPKLMYSETQYF. In nucleotides, the CDR3 is TGTGCCAGCAGTTTAATCGGGACAATGCCTAAACTTATGTACTCAGAGACCCAGTACTTC.

The chain employs TRBV6-2 or TRBV6-3 and TRBJ1-2, with TRBD1 matching 8 bases. J was trimmed by 5 bases and V by 0 bases; bases with no gene match: 8. Germline values: CDR1 MNHEY, CDR2 SVGEGT. The CDR3 extends over 16 amino acids. Here the CDR3 DNA reads TGTGCCAGCAGTTACTCCCCCACGACAGGGGATTATGGCTACACCTTC. Protein product: CASSYSPTTGDYGYTF.

The chain couples TRBV10-3 to TRBJ2-2, with TRBD1 identical over 9 bases. This CDR3 has 18 amino acids. CDR1 and CDR2 from the germline V gene are ENHRY and SYGVKD. V lost 4 bases to trimming and J lost 2 bases; unmatched junction nucleotides: 11. Here the CDR3 reads CAISAGGTGLFNTGELFF. The CDR3 region has the DNA TGTGCCATCAGTGCCGGTGGGACAGGGCTGTTCAACACCGGGGAGCTGTTTTTT.

The chain carries TRBV6-2 or TRBV6-3 and TRBJ2-3, with D tentatively TRBD1 (6 bases). Trimming removed 4 bases from V and 3 bases from J, with 14 bases in between. The length of the CDR3 is 15 residues. Germline assignment: CDR1 MNHEY and CDR2 SVGEGT. The DNA of the CDR3 is TGTGCCAGCAGTTGGGGGCACGGAGAGACAGATACGCAGTATTTT. It is translated as CASSWGHGETDTQYF.

This clonotype was detected only a few times. The chain carries TRBV6-6 and TRBJ1-4; 7 positions agree with TRBD1. The germline gives CDR1 MNHNY, CDR2 SVGAGI (reference sequence). The CDR3 is 15 residues long. V shed 2 bases and J 6 bases; nucleotides not matched to a gene: 6. The CDR3 sequence: CASSYLQGRDEKLFF. The CDR3 bases are TGTGCCAGCAGTTACCTACAGGGGCGGGATGAAAAACTGTTTTTT.

This chain connects TRBV20-1 to TRBJ1-2; 9 bases map to TRBD1. This CDR3 is built from 14 residues. J was trimmed by 6 bases and V by 1 base; bases with no gene match: 6. CDR1 is DFQATT, CDR2 SNEGSKA, per germline (reference sequence). The CDR3: CSARGHRGQHGYTF. The CDR3 nucleotides are TGCAGTGCTAGAGGACACAGGGGGCAGCATGGCTACACCTTC.

The rearrangement uses TRBV4-3 and TRBJ2-1, with 11 bases matching TRBD2. CDR1 is LGHNA and CDR2 is YSLEER in the germline V gene. V shed 4 bases, J shed 10 bases, and the junction held 6 bases outside the gene matches. The CDR3 spans 14 residues. CDR3 loop: CASSRGLADLEQFF. Here the CDR3 DNA reads TGCGCCAGCAGCCGGGGACTAGCGGACCTGGAGCAGTTCTTC.

There are a few counts of this clonotype. The rearrangement links TRBV2 to TRBJ2-7; 10 bases agree with TRBD1. The length of the CDR3 is 14 residues. Germline CDR1 and CDR2: SNHLY and FYNNEI. With V trimmed by 8 bases and J by 1 base, 5 bases remained unmatched. The CDR3, as DNA: TGTGCCAGCGTACCGGGACAGGGGTCCTACGAGCAGTACTTC. As protein: CASVPGQGSYEQYF.

This chain connects TRBV27 to TRBJ2-7, with TRBD1 matching over 7 bases. The V segment lost 4 bases and the J segment 3 bases; nucleotides outside the gene matches: 12. Germline V gene sequence: CDR1 MNHEY, CDR2 SMNVEV (reference sequence). The CDR3 runs to 16 residues. This CDR3 reads CASSSWGTAFGYEQYF. The CDR3 DNA sequence: TGTGCCAGCAGTTCATGGGGGACAGCGTTCGGCTACGAGCAGTACTTC.

This clonotype came up a few times. V and J are TRBV14 and TRBJ2-2, with 7 positions matching TRBD2. Trimming removed 4 bases from V and 2 bases from J; junction bases left unmatched: 4. The CDR3 covers 15 residues. In germline, CDR1 is SGHDN, CDR2 FVKESK. CDR3 sequence (DNA): TGTGCCAGCAGCCTCCGGGGGGTCAACACCGGGGAGCTGTTTTTT. Protein: CASSLRGVNTGELFF.

This clonotype was counted ten times or more. The chain couples TRBV6-6 to TRBJ2-7; tentatively, D is TRBD2 (5 bases). The CDR3 is made up of 11 amino acids. V shed 6 bases and J shed 5 bases, with 8 bases lying between them. Germline CDR1 and CDR2: MNHNY and SVGAGI (reference sequence). Here the CDR3 reads CASRRADEQYV. CDR3 DNA sequence: TGTGCCAGCAGACGAGCGGACGAGCAGTACGTC.

This clonotype has just a few counts. The rearrangement uses TRBV7-9 and TRBJ2-7; no definite D call. This CDR3 region has 13 residues. The ends were cut back, 1 base at V and 2 bases at J, with 6 bases in the middle. Germline assignment: CDR1 SEHNR and CDR2 FQNEAQ (reference sequence). The CDR3, as DNA: TGTGCCAGCAGCTTAGATGTAACCTACGAGCAGTACGTC. Residues: CASSLDVTYEQYV.

This clonotype was seen more than once but under ten times. The chain recombines TRBV5-1 with TRBJ1-1, with D unresolved. The CDR3 contains 15 residues. Germline V gene data show CDR1 as SGHRS and CDR2 as YFSETQ. Trimming removed 0 bases from V and 3 bases from J, with 12 bases in between. The CDR3 loop reads CASSLEDEEYTEAFF. CDR3 coding DNA: TGCGCCAGCAGCTTGGAAGACGAAGAATACACTGAAGCTTTCTTT.

The chain carries TRBV29-1 and TRBJ2-1; D uncertain. Germline CDR1 is SQVTM and CDR2 is ANQGSEA. V was cut by 2 bases and J by 5 bases, with 7 bases left in between. CDR3 length: 12 residues. CDR3 amino acids: CSVERRNNEQFF. CDR3 nucleotide sequence: TGCAGCGTTGAACGCAGAAACAATGAGCAGTTCTTC.

The V and J genes are TRBV10-3 and TRBJ2-5; 12 bases are shared with TRBD2. The V segment lost 2 bases and the J segment 10 bases; nucleotides outside the gene matches: 8. Germline assignment: CDR1 ENHRY and CDR2 SYGVKD. The CDR3 contains 15 residues. CDR3 sequence (DNA): TGTGCCATCAGTGAGAGGACTAGCGGGGCAGGGGACCAGTACTTC. Protein: CAISERTSGAGDQYF.

As to this clonotype: This could be a read error, since a much larger clone is one nucleotide away. The CDR3 carries no conserved terminal phenylalanine or tryptophan, so it likely arises from a read error. V usage is TRBV7-3 and J usage is TRBJ2-2, with unresolved D. Germline V lookup: CDR1 SGHTA, CDR2 FQGTGA. V was pared by 5 bases and J by 6 bases, with 19 bases between. The CDR3 sequence is 16 residues long. The CDR3 region has the DNA TGTGCCAGCAGCCCGAATGCTCAGGAATTGGCCGGGGAGCTGTTTTCT. It is translated as CASSPNAQELAGELFS.

This clonotype has just a few counts. The rearrangement uses TRBV13 and TRBJ2-5; D ambiguous. This CDR3 region has 15 residues. CDR1 is PRHDT and CDR2 is FYEKMQ in the germline V gene (reference sequence). V was clipped by 1 base and J by 5 bases, with 14 bases between them. Here the CDR3 reads CASSLVPQRKETQYF. Written as DNA, the CDR3 is TGTGCCAGCAGCTTAGTCCCCCAAAGGAAGGAGACCCAGTACTTC. Looking up the rest from reference TRBV13 and TRBJ2-5 gives the full variable domain: AAGVIQSPRHLIKEKRETATLKCYPIPRHDTVYWYQQGPGQDPQFLISFYEKMQSDKGSIPDRFSAQQFSDYHSELNMSSLELGDSALYFCASSLVPQRKETQYFGPGTRLLVL.

This clonotype was observed a handful of times. This chain connects TRBV20-1 to TRBJ2-5, with TRBD2 matching 8 bases. The CDR3 loop spans 12 amino acids. J lost 5 bases, V lost 3 bases, and 2 bases had no gene match. The germline CDR1 and CDR2 sequences are DFQATT and SNEGSKA (reference sequence). The CDR3 is CSASGGAETQYF. In DNA, the CDR3 is TGCAGTGCTAGCGGGGGGGCCGAGACCCAGTACTTC.